This TCR beta chain is from a study of Graves' ophthalmopathy and Graves' hyperthyroidism. The TCR beta CDR3 regions underwent amplification from RNA transcripts. The authors performed first-round RT-PCR with HTBI primers and then a second-round multiplex PCR. TCRdb fed the multiplex PCR reads into MiXCR, producing one record per CDR3 protein. The table has tens of thousands of distinct CDR3 sequences, less than 50% seen once. Germline CDR1 is KGHDR and CDR2 is SFDVKD. Trimming removed 5 bases from V and 0 bases from J, with 6 bases in between. CDR3 length: 14 amino acids. This clonotype is medium-sized in the sample.

The rearrangement links TRBV24-1 to TRBJ2-2; no definite D call. The receptor was derived from an adult woman with stable Graves' hyperthyroidism. The source material was peripheral blood. CDR3 bases: TGTGCCACCAGTGCCCCGCCGAACACCGGGGAGCTGTTTTTT. Encoded protein: CATSAPPNTGELFF.